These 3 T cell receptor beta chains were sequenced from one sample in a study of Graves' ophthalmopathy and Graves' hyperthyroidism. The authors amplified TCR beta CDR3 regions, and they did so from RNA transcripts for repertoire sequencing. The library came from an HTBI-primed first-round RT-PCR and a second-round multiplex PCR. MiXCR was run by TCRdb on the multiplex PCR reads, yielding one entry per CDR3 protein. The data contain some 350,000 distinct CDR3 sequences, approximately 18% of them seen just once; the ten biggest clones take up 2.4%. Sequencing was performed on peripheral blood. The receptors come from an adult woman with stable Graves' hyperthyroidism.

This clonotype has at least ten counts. In nucleotides, the CDR3 is TGTGCCAGCCCATCGGGGAACACTGAAGCTTTCTTT. This encodes CASPSGNTEAFF. V is TRBV2 and J is TRBJ1-1; the D is unclear. V was trimmed by 8 bases and J by 1 base, leaving 8 bases between them. This CDR3 is 12 amino acids long. Germline V gene lookup returns CDR1 SNHLY and CDR2 FYNNEI.

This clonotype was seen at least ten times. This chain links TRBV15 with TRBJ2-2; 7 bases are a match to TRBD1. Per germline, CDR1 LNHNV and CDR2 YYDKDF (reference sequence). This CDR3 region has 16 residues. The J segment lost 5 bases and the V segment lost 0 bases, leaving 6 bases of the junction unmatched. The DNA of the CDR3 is TGTGCCACCAGCAGAGATCCCAGGGGGAAAACCGGGGAGCTGTTTTTT. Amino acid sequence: CATSRDPRGKTGELFF.

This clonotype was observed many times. CDR3: CATSDSCRGKDPPSYEQYF. The CDR3 bases are TGTGCCACCAGTGACTCCTGCAGGGGAAAGGATCCCCCGTCCTACGAGCAGTACTTC. The V call is TRBV24-1, the J call TRBJ2-7, with a weak D call TRBD1 (6 bases). Germline lookup yields CDR1 KGHDR and CDR2 SFDVKD. Trimming took off 4 bases at V and 1 base at J, with 25 bases between the two ends. The CDR3 sequence is 19 residues long.